This TCR beta chain emerged from a study of shared clonotypes between healthy human individuals. Only a few counts were recorded for this clone. This CDR3 is built from 14 residues. The ends were cut back, 2 bases at V and 6 bases at J, with 8 bases in the middle. Per germline, CDR1 KGHSH and CDR2 LQKENI. Only in-frame clones appear in the TCRdb table, and some are missing; sequencing was by immunoSEQ multiplex PCR. The repertoire includes roughly 2.6 million clones, roughly 92% of them detected once, and roughly 0.13% sits in the top ten. Material for sequencing was naive CD4+ T cells sorted from blood. The subset here: CD45RA+ positively selected. This clonotype originated in a man younger than 30 in good health. This chain links TRBV18 with TRBJ1-6, with a weak D call TRBD1 (5 bases). The CDR3 protein is CASSPDQGNSPLHF. The DNA of the CDR3 is TGTGCCAGCTCACCAGACCAGGGTAATTCACCCCTCCACTTT.